This TCR beta chain was observed in a study of blood T cell repertoires in COVID-19. Study details: Acute-phase and convalescent COVID-19 samples originated in the United States, Italy and Spain. PBMCs, B-cell-depleted T cells, or T cells were the source of the cDNA or gDNA that made up the material.

The germline gives CDR1 LGHDT, CDR2 YNNKEL (reference sequence). This CDR3 contains 15 residues. Germline trimming cut 4 bases from V and 7 bases from J; bases unmatched to any gene: 13. Original analysis: Nucleated cell counts were estimated from reference gene primer amplification. TCRdb keeps only in-frame clones here, not all; method: immunoSEQ multiplex PCR. From that table come the V and J calls and clone size; the DNA was used to work out D and trimming. The sample includes 200,000 to 250,000 clones, approximately 88% of them seen just once. The sequenced material came from PBMCs or T cells enriched from blood (not recorded which). This TCR derives from a young man with acute COVID-19. The chain combines TRBV3-1 (or the pseudogene TRBV3-2) with TRBJ2-7, with 7 bases aligning to TRBD1. The DNA for the CDR3 is TGTGCCAGCAGCCGCCGACAGGGCCTGTCGCGGGAGCAGTACTTC. This sequence encodes CASSRRQGLSREQYF.